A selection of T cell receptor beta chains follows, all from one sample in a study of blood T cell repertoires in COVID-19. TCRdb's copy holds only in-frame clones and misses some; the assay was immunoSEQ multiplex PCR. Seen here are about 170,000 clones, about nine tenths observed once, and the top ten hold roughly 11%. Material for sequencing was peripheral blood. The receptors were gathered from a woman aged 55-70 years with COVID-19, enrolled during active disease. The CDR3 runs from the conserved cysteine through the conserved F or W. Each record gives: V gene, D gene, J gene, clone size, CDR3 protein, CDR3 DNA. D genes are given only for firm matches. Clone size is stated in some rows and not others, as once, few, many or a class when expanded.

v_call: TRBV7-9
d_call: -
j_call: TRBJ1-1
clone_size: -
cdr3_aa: CASRPIYAEAFF
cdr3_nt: TGTGCCAGCAGGCCTATTTACGCTGAAGCTTTCTTT

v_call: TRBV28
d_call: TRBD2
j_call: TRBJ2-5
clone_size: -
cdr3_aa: CASIPGRAEETQYF
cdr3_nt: TGTGCCAGCATCCCTGGGAGGGCCGAAGAGACCCAGTACTTC

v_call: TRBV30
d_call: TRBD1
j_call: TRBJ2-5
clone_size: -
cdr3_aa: CAWSTGQGAFRQETQYF
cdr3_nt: TGTGCCTGGAGTACCGGACAGGGGGCATTTCGTCAAGAGACCCAGTACTTC

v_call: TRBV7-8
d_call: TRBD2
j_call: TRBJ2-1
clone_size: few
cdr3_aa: CASSKLAGGPSSYNEQFF
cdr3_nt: TGTGCCAGCAGCAAACTAGCGGGAGGGCCCAGCTCCTACAATGAGCAGTTCTTC

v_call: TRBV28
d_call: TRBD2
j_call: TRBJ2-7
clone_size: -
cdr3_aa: CASRKTSGIYEQYF
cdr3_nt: TGTGCCAGCAGAAAGACTAGCGGAATCTACGAGCAGTACTTC

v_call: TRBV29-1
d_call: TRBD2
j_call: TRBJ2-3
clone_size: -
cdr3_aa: CSVDEGLSTDTQYF
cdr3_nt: TGCAGCGTTGATGAGGGACTAAGCACAGATACGCAGTATTTT

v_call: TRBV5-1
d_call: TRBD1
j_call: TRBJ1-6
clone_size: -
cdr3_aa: CASSLQPGQHNSPLHF
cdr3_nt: TGCGCCAGCAGCTTACAACCGGGACAGCATAATTCACCCCTCCACTTT

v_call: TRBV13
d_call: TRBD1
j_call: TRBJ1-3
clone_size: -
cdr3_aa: CASSWTGGSDPIYF
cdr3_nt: TGTGCCAGCAGCTGGACAGGGGGATCAGACCCCATATATTTT

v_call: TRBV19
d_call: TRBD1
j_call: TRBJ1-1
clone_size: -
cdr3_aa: CASSTYRGTEAFF
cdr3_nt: TGTGCCAGTAGTACCTACAGGGGCACTGAAGCTTTCTTT

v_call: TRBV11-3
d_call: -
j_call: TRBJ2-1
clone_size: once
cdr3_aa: CASSSSVNRFSNEQFF
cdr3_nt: TGTGCCAGCAGCTCCTCGGTGAACCGATTCTCCAATGAGCAGTTCTTC

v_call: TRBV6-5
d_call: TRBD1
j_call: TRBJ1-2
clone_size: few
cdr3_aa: CASFLGTGVYGYTF
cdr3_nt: TGTGCCAGTTTCCTCGGGACAGGGGTCTATGGCTACACCTTC